This is a list of T cell receptor beta chains from one sample in a study of control samples from healthy donors and cancer patients. Repertoires were generated with immunoSEQ multiplex PCR, while TCRdb's copy carries only in-frame clones and drops some. The sample lists about 90,000 clones, approximately 90% seen once, with over 3% in the top ten. The sample was blood. These receptors came from a woman younger than 35 in good health. Both conserved end residues are part of each CDR3. The D gene is left open where the match is weak. Rows may omit the clone size; those that give it use once, few, many or a size class.

clone_size: NA; d_call: NA; j_call: TRBJ1-2; v_call: TRBV19; cdr3_aa: CASNPGFNYGYTF; cdr3_nt: TGTGCCAGTAACCCCGGGTTTAACTATGGCTACACCTTC
clone_size: NA; d_call: NA; j_call: TRBJ1-1; v_call: TRBV25-1; cdr3_aa: CASSDGGREAFF; cdr3_nt: TGTGCCAGCAGTGATGGCGGGAGAGAAGCTTTCTTT
clone_size: NA; d_call: NA; j_call: TRBJ2-3; v_call: TRBV4-1; cdr3_aa: CASSQAGTTDTQYF; cdr3_nt: TGCGCCAGCAGTCAGGCCGGGACAACGGATACGCAGTATTTT
clone_size: once; d_call: NA; j_call: TRBJ2-5; v_call: TRBV4-2; cdr3_aa: CASSQEGGGGETQYF; cdr3_nt: TGTGCCAGCAGCCAAGAGGGGGGGGGCGGAGAGACCCAGTACTTC
clone_size: NA; d_call: NA; j_call: TRBJ2-4; v_call: TRBV9; cdr3_aa: CASSDYRGNIQYF; cdr3_nt: TGTGCCAGCAGCGACTACAGAGGGAACATTCAGTACTTC
clone_size: NA; d_call: NA; j_call: TRBJ2-7; v_call: TRBV5-1; cdr3_aa: CAPLPGLAPISSYEQYF; cdr3_nt: TGCGCCCCGCTCCCGGGGCTTGCGCCAATCAGCTCCTACGAGCAGTACTTC
clone_size: NA; d_call: TRBD1; j_call: TRBJ2-7; v_call: TRBV2; cdr3_aa: CATTGTGPGEQYF; cdr3_nt: TGTGCCACCACCGGGACAGGGCCGGGTGAGCAGTACTTC
clone_size: NA; d_call: NA; j_call: TRBJ2-2; v_call: TRBV9; cdr3_aa: CASSVGGGNTGELFF; cdr3_nt: TGTGCCAGCAGCGTAGGCGGCGGGAACACCGGGGAGCTGTTTTTT
clone_size: NA; d_call: NA; j_call: TRBJ2-7; v_call: TRBV3-1/TRBV3-2; cdr3_aa: CASSQTTVGEQYF; cdr3_nt: TGTGCCAGCAGCCAGACGACAGTGGGCGAGCAGTACTTC
clone_size: NA; d_call: NA; j_call: TRBJ2-1; v_call: TRBV24-1; cdr3_aa: CATSGGGLNSYNEQFF; cdr3_nt: TGTGCCACCAGCGGTGGGGGGCTCAATTCCTACAATGAGCAGTTCTTC
clone_size: NA; d_call: NA; j_call: TRBJ2-7; v_call: TRBV12-3/TRBV12-4; cdr3_aa: CASSSTYEQYF; cdr3_nt: TGTGCCAGCAGCTCAACCTACGAGCAGTACTTC
clone_size: NA; d_call: NA; j_call: TRBJ1-2; v_call: TRBV3-1/TRBV3-2; cdr3_aa: CASSQVRGGYTF; cdr3_nt: TGTGCCAGCAGCCAAGTAAGGGGCGGCTACACCTTC
clone_size: once; d_call: NA; j_call: TRBJ1-2; v_call: TRBV5-1; cdr3_aa: CASSRSDGIYGYTF; cdr3_nt: TGCGCCAGCAGCCGGTCGGACGGGATCTATGGCTACACCTTC
clone_size: NA; d_call: TRBD1; j_call: TRBJ2-2; v_call: TRBV4-1; cdr3_aa: CASSREKGTGGTGELFF; cdr3_nt: TGCGCCAGCAGCCGGGAAAAAGGGACAGGGGGCACCGGGGAGCTGTTTTTT
clone_size: NA; d_call: TRBD1; j_call: TRBJ1-1; v_call: TRBV4-2; cdr3_aa: CASSQEGTGNTEAFF; cdr3_nt: TGTGCCAGCAGCCAAGAAGGGACAGGGAACACTGAAGCTTTCTTT
clone_size: NA; d_call: NA; j_call: TRBJ1-3; v_call: TRBV3-1/TRBV3-2; cdr3_aa: CASSSLAGTNTIYF; cdr3_nt: TGTGCCAGCAGCTCCCTGGCAGGCACAAACACCATATATTTT
clone_size: NA; d_call: TRBD1; j_call: TRBJ1-5; v_call: TRBV10-2; cdr3_aa: CASGDRALNQPQHF; cdr3_nt: TGCGCCAGCGGGGACAGGGCGCTCAATCAGCCCCAGCATTTT
clone_size: NA; d_call: NA; j_call: TRBJ1-2; v_call: TRBV2; cdr3_aa: CASSGIDQTLGYGYTF; cdr3_nt: TGTGCCAGCAGTGGGATAGACCAAACACTAGGCTATGGCTACACCTTC
clone_size: NA; d_call: TRBD1; j_call: TRBJ1-5; v_call: TRBV10-3; cdr3_aa: CAISDPGTGAVNQPQHF; cdr3_nt: TGTGCCATCAGTGATCCCGGGACAGGGGCAGTTAATCAGCCCCAGCATTTT
clone_size: NA; d_call: NA; j_call: TRBJ1-1; v_call: TRBV24-1; cdr3_aa: CATTTRAMNTEAFF; cdr3_nt: TGTGCCACCACGACAAGGGCTATGAACACTGAAGCTTTCTTT
clone_size: NA; d_call: TRBD1; j_call: TRBJ2-7; v_call: TRBV4-1; cdr3_aa: CASSQERSRTGYYEQYF; cdr3_nt: TGCGCCAGCAGCCAAGAAAGGTCCCGGACAGGGTACTACGAGCAGTACTTC
clone_size: few; d_call: NA; j_call: TRBJ1-5; v_call: TRBV7-2; cdr3_aa: CASSLGLNQPQHF; cdr3_nt: TGTGCCAGCAGCTTAGGGCTGAATCAGCCCCAGCATTTT
clone_size: NA; d_call: NA; j_call: TRBJ1-4; v_call: TRBV2; cdr3_aa: CASSEQGLHTEKLFF; cdr3_nt: TGTGCCAGCAGTGAACAGGGCCTGCACACTGAAAAACTGTTTTTT
clone_size: NA; d_call: NA; j_call: TRBJ1-1; v_call: TRBV7-3; cdr3_aa: CASSLTPGHATEAFF; cdr3_nt: TGTGCCAGCAGCTTAACCCCAGGGCATGCGACTGAAGCTTTCTTT
clone_size: NA; d_call: NA; j_call: TRBJ2-3; v_call: TRBV2; cdr3_aa: CASGDVGSITQYF; cdr3_nt: TGTGCCAGCGGGGATGTTGGTTCAATCACGCAGTATTTT
clone_size: NA; d_call: NA; j_call: TRBJ2-7; v_call: TRBV6-1; cdr3_aa: CASSEGGGTGLAYEQYF; cdr3_nt: TGTGCCAGCAGTGAAGGCGGGGGGACAGGTCTGGCCTACGAGCAGTACTTC
clone_size: NA; d_call: NA; j_call: TRBJ2-7; v_call: TRBV6-5; cdr3_aa: CASSYGAFYEQYF; cdr3_nt: TGTGCCAGCAGTTACGGGGCATTCTACGAGCAGTACTTC
clone_size: NA; d_call: NA; j_call: TRBJ2-7; v_call: TRBV3-1/TRBV3-2; cdr3_aa: CASSPRGTYEQYF; cdr3_nt: TGTGCCAGCAGCCCCCGCGGGACCTACGAGCAGTACTTC
clone_size: NA; d_call: NA; j_call: TRBJ1-1; v_call: TRBV14; cdr3_aa: CASSPPGQIEAFF; cdr3_nt: TGTGCCAGCAGCCCTCCCGGACAGATTGAAGCTTTCTTT
clone_size: NA; d_call: TRBD2; j_call: TRBJ2-3; v_call: TRBV11-2; cdr3_aa: CASSLELAGGQGTDTQYF; cdr3_nt: TGTGCCAGCAGCTTAGAACTAGCGGGGGGGCAGGGCACAGATACGCAGTATTTT
clone_size: NA; d_call: NA; j_call: TRBJ1-4; v_call: TRBV19; cdr3_aa: CASSAGHWEKLFF; cdr3_nt: TGTGCCAGTAGTGCGGGCCATTGGGAGAAACTGTTTTTT
clone_size: NA; d_call: NA; j_call: TRBJ1-1; v_call: TRBV5-6; cdr3_aa: CASSSYRANTEAFF; cdr3_nt: TGTGCCAGCAGCTCTTACAGGGCGAACACTGAAGCTTTCTTT
clone_size: few; d_call: NA; j_call: TRBJ2-1; v_call: TRBV3-1/TRBV3-2; cdr3_aa: CASSHEYNEQFF; cdr3_nt: TGTGCCAGCAGCCACGAATACAATGAGCAGTTCTTC
clone_size: NA; d_call: NA; j_call: TRBJ1-5; v_call: TRBV12-3/TRBV12-4; cdr3_aa: CASSLLVFGPQHF; cdr3_nt: TGTGCCAGCAGTTTATTGGTATTCGGGCCCCAGCATTTT
clone_size: NA; d_call: NA; j_call: TRBJ2-7; v_call: TRBV5-7; cdr3_aa: CASSSYRDISYEQYF; cdr3_nt: TGTGCCAGCAGCTCCTACCGGGACATCTCCTACGAGCAGTACTTC
clone_size: NA; d_call: NA; j_call: TRBJ2-7; v_call: TRBV6-1; cdr3_aa: CASSEAASLGEQYF; cdr3_nt: TGTGCCAGCAGTGAAGCAGCAAGTCTTGGCGAGCAGTACTTC
clone_size: once; d_call: NA; j_call: TRBJ1-3; v_call: TRBV19; cdr3_aa: CASIFRVSGNTIYF; cdr3_nt: TGTGCCAGTATTTTCAGGGTCTCTGGAAACACCATATATTTT
clone_size: once; d_call: TRBD2; j_call: TRBJ2-1; v_call: TRBV11-3; cdr3_aa: CASSLSGTSGGYEQFF; cdr3_nt: TGTGCCAGCAGCCTATCCGGGACTAGCGGGGGTTATGAGCAGTTCTTC
clone_size: NA; d_call: NA; j_call: TRBJ2-5; v_call: TRBV4-1; cdr3_aa: CASSPRGTLKETQYF; cdr3_nt: TGCGCCAGCAGTCCCCGCGGGACTTTGAAAGAGACCCAGTACTTC
clone_size: NA; d_call: NA; j_call: TRBJ2-3; v_call: TRBV12-3/TRBV12-4; cdr3_aa: CASTLASDTQYF; cdr3_nt: TGTGCCAGCACGCTCGCATCCGATACGCAGTATTTT
clone_size: NA; d_call: TRBD2; j_call: TRBJ2-2; v_call: TRBV7-3; cdr3_aa: CASSLETSFAGELFF; cdr3_nt: TGTGCCAGCAGCTTAGAGACTAGCTTTGCCGGGGAGCTGTTTTTT